This T cell receptor (beta chain) was sequenced for a study of cytomegalovirus exposure and HLA in healthy donors. Study-level results: Roughly uniform depth of sequencing across donors was assumed in presence/absence analyses.

Turning to this clone: Its antigen is not identified.

While unrecorded immune exposures were likely, the donors were nominally healthy when sampled. Amplification used 60 Vbeta primers and 13 Jbeta primers. Sequencing was performed with immunoSEQ multiplex PCR; in TCRdb, only in-frame clones are kept and a portion is missing. This listing includes approximately 200,000 clones. V was clipped by 0 bases and J by 5 bases, with 10 bases between them. The length of the CDR3 is 14 residues. The germline gives CDR1 MNHEY, CDR2 SVGAGI. Sequenced input: PBMCs. The sequence was collected from a boy aged 5-17 years in good health and CMV-seronegative. The chain recombines TRBV6-5 with TRBJ1-2; no reliable D call. The DNA for the CDR3 is TGTGCCAGCAGTTACTCCCGGTTAGCATATGGCTACACCTTC. The encoded protein is CASSYSRLAYGYTF.